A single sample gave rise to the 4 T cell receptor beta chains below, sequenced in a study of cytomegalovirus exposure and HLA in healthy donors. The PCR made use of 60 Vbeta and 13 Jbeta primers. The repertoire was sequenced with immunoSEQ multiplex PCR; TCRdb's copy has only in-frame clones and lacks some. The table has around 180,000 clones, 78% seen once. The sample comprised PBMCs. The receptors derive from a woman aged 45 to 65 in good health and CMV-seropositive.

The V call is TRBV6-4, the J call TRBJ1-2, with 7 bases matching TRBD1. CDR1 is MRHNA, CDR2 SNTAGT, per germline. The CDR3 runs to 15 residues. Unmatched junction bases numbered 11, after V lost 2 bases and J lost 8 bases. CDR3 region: CASSDTPGTADGYTF. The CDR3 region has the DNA TGTGCCAGCAGTGACACTCCCGGGACAGCAGACGGCTACACCTTC.

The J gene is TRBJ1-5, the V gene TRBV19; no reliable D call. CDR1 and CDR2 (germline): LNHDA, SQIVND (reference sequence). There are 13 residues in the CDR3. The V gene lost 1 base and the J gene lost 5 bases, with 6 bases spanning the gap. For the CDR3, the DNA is TGTGCCAGTAGTATAGTCCGGGATCAGCCCCAGCATTTT. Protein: CASSIVRDQPQHF.

In DNA, the CDR3 is TGTGCCAGCTGCCGGATGGGACTTCTCACAGATACGCAGTATTTT. It codes for CASCRMGLLTDTQYF. This chain connects TRBV21-1 to TRBJ2-3; TRBD2, the table's D call, lacks a check against the DNA. TRBV21-1 is a known pseudogene. The CDR3 has 15 amino acids.

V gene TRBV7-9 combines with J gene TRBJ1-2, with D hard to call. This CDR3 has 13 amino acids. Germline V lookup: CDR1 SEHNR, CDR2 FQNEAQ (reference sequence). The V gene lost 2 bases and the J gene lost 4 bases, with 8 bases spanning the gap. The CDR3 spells CASSLSGVYGYTF. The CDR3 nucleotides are TGTGCCAGCAGCTTATCCGGGGTCTATGGCTACACCTTC.